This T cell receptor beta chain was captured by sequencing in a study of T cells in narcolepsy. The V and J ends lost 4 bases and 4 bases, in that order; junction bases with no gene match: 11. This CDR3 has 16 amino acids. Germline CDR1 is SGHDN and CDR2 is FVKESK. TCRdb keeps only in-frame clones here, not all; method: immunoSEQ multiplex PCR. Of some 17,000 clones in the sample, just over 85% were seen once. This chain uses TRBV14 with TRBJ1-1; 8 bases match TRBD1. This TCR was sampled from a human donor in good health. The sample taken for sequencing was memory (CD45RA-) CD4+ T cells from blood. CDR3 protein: CASSPGGARMGTEAFF. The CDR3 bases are TGTGCCAGCAGCCCAGGGGGCGCGAGGATGGGCACTGAAGCTTTCTTT.